One and the same sample provided the 14 T cell receptor beta chains below, sequenced in a study of cytomegalovirus exposure and HLA in healthy donors. Amplification used 60 Vbeta primers and 13 Jbeta primers. TCRdb's table, derived via immunoSEQ multiplex PCR, lists solely in-frame clones and lacks some. Recorded for this sample: 130,000 to 150,000 clones. What was sequenced was PBMCs. These receptors were collected from a male donor in good health and CMV-seronegative.

V and J are TRBV6-5 and TRBJ1-2, with 9 bases identical to TRBD1. Germline CDR1 is MNHEY and CDR2 is SVGAGI. There are 14 residues in the CDR3. V shed 0 bases and J 7 bases; nucleotides not matched to a gene: 3. The CDR3 DNA is TGTGCCAGCAGTTACTCGGGACAGGGTTCTGGCTACACCTTC. It translates to CASSYSGQGSGYTF.

The genes are TRBV7-6 and TRBJ2-2, with TRBD1 matching over 7 bases. This CDR3 is built from 14 residues. Germline CDR1 and CDR2: SGHVS and FNYEAQ. With 5 bases clipped from V and 6 bases from J, the junction kept 6 bases outside the gene matches. In DNA form, the CDR3 reads TGTGCCAGCAGCACCTGGGACAGCGCCGGGGAGCTGTTTTTT. It encodes CASSTWDSAGELFF.

As for this clone: Other DNA sequences in the sample encode the same CDR3. CDR3 nucleotide sequence: TGTGCCAGTAGTACGGGACTAGCGGACTCCTACGAGCAGTACTTC. It translates to CASSTGLADSYEQYF. J is TRBJ2-7 and V is TRBV19, with 11 nucleotides matching TRBD2. Germline trimming cut 4 bases from V and 0 bases from J; bases unmatched to any gene: 2. Germline V gives CDR1 LNHDA, CDR2 SQIVND (reference sequence). The CDR3 runs 15 residues.

The gene calls are TRBV5-4 and TRBJ1-1; 9 nucleotides match TRBD1. Trimming took 4 bases from V and 4 from J; bases not matched to a gene: 5. CDR3 length: 14 residues. Germline CDR1 SGHNT, CDR2 YYREEE (reference sequence). The CDR3 spells CASSRETGGTEAFF. The CDR3 DNA sequence: TGTGCCAGCAGCAGAGAGACAGGGGGCACTGAAGCTTTCTTT.

This chain connects TRBV12-5 to TRBJ2-1, with D possibly TRBD2 on 5 matching bases. Germline loops: CDR1 LGHNT, CDR2 FRNRAP. This CDR3 has 13 amino acids. Trimming left V 1 base short and J 4 bases short, with 5 bases between. This chain's CDR3 is CASGLGGYNEQFF. The CDR3 nucleotides read TGTGCTAGTGGTTTGGGCGGGTACAATGAGCAGTTCTTC.

This chain joins TRBV6-1 and TRBJ1-2, with 8 bases matching TRBD1. Germline-derived CDR1 and CDR2 are MNHNS and SASEGT. The CDR3 totals 14 residues. With V trimmed by 4 bases and J by 1 base, 2 bases remained unmatched. The DNA for the CDR3 is TGTGCCAGCAGTGGGACAGGGAGTAACTATGGCTACACCTTC. It codes for CASSGTGSNYGYTF.

The chain links TRBV7-7 to TRBJ2-3; TRBD2 aligns across 9 bases. Germline V gives CDR1 SSHAT, CDR2 FNYEAQ (reference sequence). This CDR3 is 15 amino acids long. Trimming removed 4 bases from V and 0 bases from J; junction bases left unmatched: 2. CDR3 residues: CASSWTSASTDTQYF. The CDR3 DNA reads as TGTGCCAGCAGCTGGACTAGCGCTAGCACAGATACGCAGTATTTT.

The gene calls are TRBV27 and TRBJ2-7; 12 nucleotides match TRBD2. The CDR3 totals 17 residues. Germline CDR1 reads MNHEY; CDR2 reads SMNVEV (reference sequence). Trimming at V came to 5 bases and at J to 1 base, leaving 9 bases not matched to a gene. The CDR3 is CASSTSGGSAQSYEQYF. The CDR3 DNA is TGTGCCAGCAGTACTAGCGGGGGGTCCGCGCAATCCTACGAGCAGTACTTC.

The chain uses TRBV30 and TRBJ1-5; 7 bases align to TRBD1. Germline CDR1 and CDR2: GTSNPN and SVGIG (reference sequence). The ends lost 3 bases at V and 10 bases at J; junction bases unmatched: 9. CDR3 length: 13 amino acids. CDR3 nucleotide sequence: TGTGCCTGGAGCGCCGACAGGGACCAACCCCAGCATTTT. Encoded protein: CAWSADRDQPQHF.

This rearrangement joins TRBV5-1 to TRBJ2-3; D gene unclear. The CDR3 runs to 13 residues. The V gene lost 1 base and the J gene lost 6 bases, with 9 bases spanning the gap. CDR1 is SGHRS, CDR2 YFSETQ, per germline. CDR3 residues: CASSLLSHDTQYF. CDR3 in DNA: TGCGCCAGCAGCTTGTTGAGCCACGATACGCAGTATTTT.

The chain recombines TRBV30 with TRBJ1-2, with 7 bases identical to TRBD1. V lost 3 bases and J lost 7; bases outside the gene matches: 14. The CDR3 runs 15 residues. Germline V gives CDR1 GTSNPN, CDR2 SVGIG (reference sequence). The CDR3 nucleotides read TGTGCCTGGAGCCTAACCCCGACAGGGACGAGTGGCTACACCTTC. It is translated as CAWSLTPTGTSGYTF.

V and J are TRBV30 and TRBJ2-4; TRBD2 agrees at 9 bases. Germline CDR1 and CDR2: GTSNPN and SVGIG (reference sequence). V shed 6 bases, J shed 8 bases, and the junction held 17 bases outside the gene matches. There are 16 residues in the CDR3. The CDR3 nucleotides are TGTGCCTGCTCACCAGCTAGCGGGACAAACGGGGACATTCAGTACTTC. This sequence encodes CACSPASGTNGDIQYF.

The chain links TRBV4-2 to TRBJ1-1, with 7 bases aligning to TRBD1. The CDR3 has 14 residues. V dropped 4 bases and J dropped 2; count of bases not matched to a gene: 4. In germline, CDR1 is LGHNA, CDR2 YNFKEQ. The CDR3 sequence: CASSPWTGNTEAFF. The DNA for the CDR3 is TGTGCCAGCAGCCCATGGACAGGCAACACTGAAGCTTTCTTT.

This chain links TRBV30 with TRBJ2-7; the D gene is possibly TRBD1 (5 bases). V lost 2 bases, J lost 3 bases, and 17 bases lay in between. The CDR3 is made up of 15 amino acids. The germline gives CDR1 GTSNPN, CDR2 SVGIG (reference sequence). The CDR3 DNA is TGTGCCTGGAGTAACCCATCGACAGCCGTCTACGAGCAGTACTTC. This encodes CAWSNPSTAVYEQYF.